Below are 23 T cell receptor beta chains sequenced from a single sample in a study of T cell responses to AZD1222 COVID-19 vaccine. Method: immunoSEQ multiplex PCR; TCRdb's copy keeps in-frame clones and lacks some. The table records some 40,000 clones, around 81% of them present only once. The material was peripheral blood, obtained on day 0 of AZD1222 vaccination. These receptors were taken from an adult in good health.

This chain joins TRBV2 and TRBJ2-7; TRBD1 aligns across 8 bases. Germline lookup yields CDR1 SNHLY and CDR2 FYNNEI. Trimming at V came to 6 bases and at J to 2 bases, leaving 3 bases not matched to a gene. This CDR3 region has 13 residues. CDR3 in DNA: TGTGCCAGCAGAACAGGGGGTACCTACGAGCAGTACTTC. Translation: CASRTGGTYEQYF.

This sequence joins TRBV19 and TRBJ1-3; D is unclear. Trimming shortened V by 1 base and J by 2 bases, and 9 bases separated the two germline ends. Germline V gene data show CDR1 as LNHDA and CDR2 as SQIVND (reference sequence). This CDR3 region has 15 residues. CDR3 nucleotide sequence: TGTGCCAGTAGTATAGGTATTCTGGCTGGAAACACCATATATTTT. Translated, it gives CASSIGILAGNTIYF. Full variable domain (rest looked up from reference TRBV19 and TRBJ1-3): DGGITQSPKYLFRKEGQNVTLSCEQNLNHDAMYWYRQDPGQGLRLIYYSQIVNDFQKGDIAEGYSVSREKKESFPLTVTSAQKNPTAFYLCASSIGILAGNTIYFGEGSWLTVV.

The V gene is TRBV5-1, the J gene TRBJ2-1; tentative D call: TRBD1 (6 bases). Trimming shortened V by 7 bases and J by 5 bases, and 16 bases separated the two germline ends. Germline V gives CDR1 SGHRS, CDR2 YFSETQ. This CDR3 is built from 14 residues. Here the CDR3 reads CASSPQGTHNEQFF. The CDR3 DNA is TGCGCCAGCTCTCCGCAAGGGACACACAATGAGCAGTTCTTC.

The rearrangement joins TRBV3-1 (or the pseudogene TRBV3-2) to TRBJ1-1; no firm D call. Germline lookup yields CDR1 LGHDT and CDR2 YNNKEL (reference sequence). V was trimmed by 4 bases and J by 4 bases, leaving 13 bases between them. The CDR3 sequence is 14 residues long. CDR3 in DNA: TGTGCCAGCAGCCCCCTGATTCACGGCACTGAAGCTTTCTTT. Translated: CASSPLIHGTEAFF.

The V gene is TRBV11-2, the J gene TRBJ1-2; perhaps TRBD1 as D (5 bases). Trimming shortened V by 6 bases and J by 8 bases, and 22 bases separated the two germline ends. Germline V gives CDR1 SGHAT, CDR2 FQNNGV. CDR3 length: 15 amino acids. The CDR3 nucleotides are TGTGCCAGCAGTCTTATTCACGGCGGGACGGCAGGCTACACCTTC. The encoded protein is CASSLIHGGTAGYTF. Drawing the rest from reference TRBV11-2 and TRBJ1-2, the complete variable domain is EAGVAQSPRYKIIEKRQSVAFWCNPISGHATLYWYQQILGQGPKLLIQFQNNGVVDDSQLPKDRFSAERLKGVDSTLKIQPAKLEDSAVYLCASSLIHGGTAGYTFGSGTRLTVV.

The chain employs TRBV19 and TRBJ2-1; maybe TRBD1 (5 bases). This CDR3 is built from 15 residues. Trimming stripped 3 bases from V and 7 bases from J, with 16 bases between. The V gene's germline CDR1 is LNHDA and CDR2 SQIVND (reference sequence). CDR3 loop: CASSIIGALGNEQFF. The CDR3 DNA reads as TGTGCCAGTAGTATCATAGGGGCCCTTGGGAATGAGCAGTTCTTC.

This chain links TRBV28 with TRBJ2-1; D remains ambiguous. V lost 3 bases and J 7 bases, leaving 7 bases between the germline ends. CDR3 length: 12 amino acids. In germline, CDR1 is MDHEN, CDR2 SYDVKM. The CDR3 spells CASSFIGNEQFF. CDR3 DNA: TGTGCCAGCAGTTTTATAGGAAATGAGCAGTTCTTC.

The gene calls are TRBV11-2 and TRBJ2-5; D call uncertain. V lost 0 bases to trimming and J lost 4 bases, with 0 bases between them. Germline CDR1 and CDR2: SGHAT and FQNNGV. The CDR3 loop spans 11 amino acids. CDR3: CASSLEETQYF. The CDR3 DNA is TGTGCCAGCAGCTTAGAAGAGACCCAGTACTTC. Complete variable domain (other parts from reference TRBV11-2 and TRBJ2-5): EAGVAQSPRYKIIEKRQSVAFWCNPISGHATLYWYQQILGQGPKLLIQFQNNGVVDDSQLPKDRFSAERLKGVDSTLKIQPAKLEDSAVYLCASSLEETQYFGPGTRLLVL.

The J gene is TRBJ1-2, the V gene TRBV29-1; D remains unclear. The CDR3 spans 12 residues. Germline V lookup: CDR1 SQVTM, CDR2 ANQGSEA. V lost 0 bases and J 8 bases, leaving 10 bases between the germline ends. CDR3 region: CSVEDPAGGYTF. CDR3 sequence (DNA): TGCAGCGTTGAAGATCCCGCTGGCGGCTACACCTTC. Combining the CDR3 with reference TRBV29-1 and TRBJ1-2 gives the whole variable domain SAVISQKPSRDICQRGTSLTIQCQVDSQVTMMFWYRQQPGQSLTLIATANQGSEATYESGFVIDKFPISRPNLTFSTLTVSNMSPEDSSIYLCSVEDPAGGYTFGSGTRLTVV.

This clone was seen a single time. This chain uses TRBV6-4 with TRBJ2-3; the D gene is possibly TRBD2 (6 bases). The CDR3 runs to 14 residues. From germline, CDR1 is MRHNA and CDR2 SNTAGT. Trimming shortened V by 6 bases and J by 2 bases, and 12 bases separated the two germline ends. The CDR3 region is CASRSGLNTDTQYF. As DNA, the CDR3 is TGTGCCAGCAGGAGCGGACTAAACACAGATACGCAGTATTTT.

The chain is built from TRBV7-2 and TRBJ1-1; D unresolved. CDR3 length equals 15 residues. V lost 3 bases, J lost 0 bases, and 11 bases lay in between. Germline V lookup: CDR1 SGHTA, CDR2 FQGNSA. CDR3 bases: TGTGCCAGCAGCTTCAGTTCGTTCATGAACACTGAAGCTTTCTTT. It encodes CASSFSSFMNTEAFF.

The J gene is TRBJ1-4, the V gene TRBV28, with D possibly TRBD1 on 5 matching bases. Trimming left V 6 bases short and J 7 bases short, with 18 bases between. There are 15 residues in the CDR3. The germline V gene encodes CDR1 MDHEN and CDR2 SYDVKM. The CDR3 sequence: CASSQGDRRGEKLFF. The CDR3 DNA is TGTGCCAGCAGCCAAGGGGACCGGCGGGGTGAAAAACTGTTTTTT.

V usage is TRBV28 and J usage is TRBJ1-6, with D hard to call. Between the trimmed V and J ends, which lost 1 base and 8 bases, there was a span of 18 bases. CDR1 is MDHEN, CDR2 SYDVKM, per germline. The CDR3 runs to 17 residues. For the CDR3, the DNA is TGTGCCAGCAGTTTATTGGCCCTGGGCAGTAGAGATTCACCCCTCCACTTT. It is translated as CASSLLALGSRDSPLHF.

The chain combines TRBV9 with TRBJ1-6; TRBD1 agrees at 8 bases. V dropped 3 bases and J dropped 10; count of bases not matched to a gene: 9. The CDR3 loop spans 15 amino acids. Germline lookup yields CDR1 SGDLS and CDR2 YYNGEE. In nucleotides, the CDR3 is TGTGCCAGCAGCGGGACAGGGTTATCCTCCTCACCCCTCCACTTT. Residues: CASSGTGLSSSPLHF.

The gene calls are TRBV3-1 (or the pseudogene TRBV3-2) and TRBJ2-2, with 10 bases matching TRBD2. Germline CDR1 reads LGHDT; CDR2 reads YNNKEL (reference sequence). The CDR3 is made up of 16 amino acids. J gave up 6 bases and V 1 base, and 5 bases lay outside the gene matches. For the CDR3, the DNA is TGTGCCAGCAGCCAAGTGGCTAGCGGGGGCTCCGGGGAGCTGTTTTTT. It specifies CASSQVASGGSGELFF.

CDR3 DNA: TGTGCCAGCAGCCAAGGAACGTCCGCTGGGACCGGCGATGAGCAGTTCTTC. The encoded protein is CASSQGTSAGTGDEQFF. The rearrangement joins TRBV3-1 (or the pseudogene TRBV3-2) to TRBJ2-1; the D call may be TRBD1 or TRBD2 (5 bases each). Trimming took 1 base from V and 8 from J, leaving 21 bases between them. The CDR3 length is 17 residues. Germline CDR1 is LGHDT and CDR2 is YNNKEL (reference sequence).

The chain uses TRBV5-1 and TRBJ2-7; D might be TRBD1 or TRBD2, each matching 5 bases. The germline CDR1 and CDR2 sequences are SGHRS and YFSETQ. The V gene lost 0 bases and the J gene lost 2 bases, with 15 bases spanning the gap. The CDR3 is 16 residues long. This CDR3 is CASSLALRGSPYEQYF. CDR3 sequence (DNA): TGCGCCAGCAGCTTGGCCTTGAGGGGTTCTCCCTACGAGCAGTACTTC.

The V gene is TRBV18, the J gene TRBJ2-1; 9 bases are a match to TRBD1. V dropped 6 bases and J dropped 9; count of bases not matched to a gene: 9. Germline CDR1 KGHSH, CDR2 LQKENI. There are 14 residues in the CDR3. CDR3 sequence reads: CASSGTGFGSEQFF. The CDR3 DNA follows: TGTGCCAGCTCCGGGACAGGGTTCGGTAGTGAGCAGTTCTTC.

The chain combines TRBV11-2 with TRBJ2-7, with D possibly being TRBD2 (6 bases). The germline gives CDR1 SGHAT, CDR2 FQNNGV. V dropped 2 bases and J dropped 4 bases, with 21 bases sitting between them. The CDR3 runs 17 residues. The CDR3 bases are TGTGCCAGCAGCTTACAGCGGGCCGGGACGGGCAATTACGAGCAGTACTTC. Amino acids: CASSLQRAGTGNYEQYF.

V and J are TRBV10-3 and TRBJ1-2; D is unresolved. CDR3 length: 13 amino acids. Trimming left V 8 bases short and J 3 bases short, with 13 bases between. Germline-derived CDR1 and CDR2 are ENHRY and SYGVKD. The CDR3 reads CAIGKERDYGYTF. The CDR3 nucleotides read TGTGCCATCGGAAAGGAGAGGGACTATGGCTACACCTTC.

This chain links TRBV27 with TRBJ1-4; D perhaps matches TRBD1 (6 bases). Trimming removed 6 bases at V and 0 bases at J, with 20 bases between. CDR3 size: 18 residues. Germline CDR1 and CDR2: MNHEY and SMNVEV (reference sequence). The CDR3 coding sequence is TGTGCCAGCAGGAGGCAGGGGCTCCTTCTTGCAACTAATGAAAAACTGTTTTTT. Residues: CASRRQGLLLATNEKLFF.

J is TRBJ2-3 and V is TRBV3-1 (or the pseudogene TRBV3-2); D is unresolved. The CDR3 has 15 amino acids. V dropped 1 base and J dropped 6 bases, with 14 bases sitting between them. Germline assignment: CDR1 LGHDT and CDR2 YNNKEL (reference sequence). CDR3 bases: TGTGCCAGCAGCCAAGGTCCCACCCTGAGGGATACGCAGTATTTT. This codes for CASSQGPTLRDTQYF.

V usage is TRBV7-6 and J usage is TRBJ1-6, with a weak D call TRBD1 (5 bases). V was pared by 6 bases and J by 0 bases, with 18 bases between. The CDR3 runs to 18 residues. The germline V gene encodes CDR1 SGHVS and CDR2 FNYEAQ. The CDR3 DNA sequence: TGTGCCAGCAGTCATATGGGGGGTGGTAGCTCCTATAATTCACCCCTCCACTTT. Its translation: CASSHMGGGSSYNSPLHF.